The 5 T cell receptor beta chains listed next were all sequenced from one sample in a study of OX40 agonist ivuxolimab in advanced cancers. Some clones are missing from TCRdb's copy, which holds only in-frame ones; the method was immunoSEQ multiplex PCR. The sample holds 50,000 or so clones, approximately 88% seen once. The specimen comprised CD4+ or CD8+ T cells sorted from blood, sampled in a trial of the OX40 agonist ivuxolimab. The receptor set was obtained from an adult with an advanced solid tumor such as melanoma, head and neck, liver or kidney cancer.

The V call is TRBV4-1, the J call TRBJ2-5; D possibly uses TRBD1 or TRBD2 (5 bases each). Germline loops: CDR1 MGHRA, CDR2 YSYEKL. V shed 1 base and J shed 2 bases, with 23 bases lying between them. CDR3 length: 19 residues. The CDR3 loop is CASSQGKGGAGTIQETQYF. The CDR3 DNA reads TGCGCCAGCAGCCAAGGGAAAGGTGGGGCAGGGACGATACAAGAGACCCAGTACTTC.

This chain connects TRBV7-2 to TRBJ2-1, with D perhaps TRBD1 (5 bases). V shed 1 base and J shed 9 bases, with 10 bases lying between them. CDR1 is SGHTA and CDR2 is FQGNSA in the germline V gene. The CDR3 has 13 residues. The CDR3 DNA sequence: TGTGCCAGCAGCTTAGGGGGTAGGGGTGAGCAGTTCTTC. This sequence encodes CASSLGGRGEQFF.

This sequence joins TRBV6-5 and TRBJ2-1; tentatively, D is TRBD2 (6 bases). Germline-derived CDR1 and CDR2 are MNHEY and SVGAGI. This CDR3 is 15 amino acids long. Between the trimmed V and J ends, which lost 5 bases and 7 bases, there was a span of 18 bases. The DNA for the CDR3 is TGTGCCAGCAGTGGACGGGGGAGTCTCGTTAATGAGCAGTTCTTC. This sequence encodes CASSGRGSLVNEQFF.

The rearrangement uses TRBV9 and TRBJ2-1; 13 bases align to TRBD2. Germline trimming cut 2 bases from V and 4 bases from J; bases unmatched to any gene: 12. Looked up from germline, CDR1 is SGDLS and CDR2 is YYNGEE. The CDR3 runs to 19 residues. CDR3 bases: TGTGCCAGCAGCGTTCTCCCACTAGCGGGGGGGCTACCGTACAATGAGCAGTTCTTC. Translating it yields CASSVLPLAGGLPYNEQFF.

The chain is built from TRBV29-1 and TRBJ2-5; 11 bases are a match to TRBD2. Germline V CDR1 and CDR2: SQVTM, ANQGSEA. The trim removed 7 bases at V and 1 base at J, leaving 8 bases unmatched. The length of the CDR3 is 15 residues. CDR3 loop: CSALLLAGAQETQYF. The CDR3 DNA reads as TGCAGCGCTCTCCTACTAGCGGGGGCCCAAGAGACCCAGTACTTC.